This T cell receptor beta chain appears in the sequencing data of a study of cytomegalovirus exposure and HLA in healthy donors. PCR amplification relied on 60 Vbeta primers (plus 13 Jbeta primers). Produced via immunoSEQ multiplex PCR; TCRdb's table is partial and in-frame only. Here the sample spans about 140,000 clones, about three quarters being singletons. This clone has just a few counts. Antigen specificity is unknown. Per the germline V gene, CDR1 is MNHNS and CDR2 is SASEGT. The V end lost 2 bases, the J end lost 2 bases, and 10 bases lay between the germline ends. There are 15 residues in the CDR3. General study findings and limits: The study had only CMV serostatus as immune exposure information.

V usage is TRBV6-1 and J usage is TRBJ1-3; D is unresolved. Sequenced: PBMCs. This clonotype was sampled from a female donor in good health and CMV-seronegative. The CDR3, as DNA: TGTGCCAGCAGTGAAATAGGAGGGACTGGAAACACCATATATTTT. Translating it yields CASSEIGGTGNTIYF.